Following are 11 T cell receptor beta chains from one sample sequenced in a study of blood T cell repertoires in COVID-19. Here immunoSEQ multiplex PCR was the method, and the copy in TCRdb shows in-frame clones only, minus some. The repertoire consists of roughly 120,000 clones, with roughly 86% occurring once and the leading ten covering about 5.4%. The sequencing input was peripheral blood. These receptors all stem from a human donor in a cohort sampled during active COVID-19.

The V call is TRBV7-2, the J call TRBJ2-5; D may be TRBD2 (5 bases). The CDR3 totals 16 residues. Germline V CDR1 and CDR2: SGHTA, FQGNSA. V was pared by 1 base and J by 2 bases, with 14 bases between. In nucleotides, the CDR3 is TGTGCCAGCAGCTTAGGAGGGCACCGAGGTCAAGAGACCCAGTACTTC. It codes for CASSLGGHRGQETQYF.

The genes are TRBV4-1 and TRBJ1-6; D perhaps matches TRBD1 (6 bases). This CDR3 region has 16 residues. The germline gives CDR1 MGHRA, CDR2 YSYEKL. Trimming left V 1 base short and J 10 bases short, with 17 bases between. CDR3: CASSQVGRGVESPLHF. In DNA, the CDR3 is TGCGCCAGCAGCCAAGTTGGCAGGGGTGTCGAGTCACCCCTCCACTTT.

The rearrangement links TRBV4-1 to TRBJ2-1; 10 nucleotides agree with TRBD1. The CDR3 is made up of 14 amino acids. The germline V gene encodes CDR1 MGHRA and CDR2 YSYEKL. The V gene end was trimmed by 1 base and the J gene end by 6 bases; junction bases not matched to a gene: 0. The DNA for the CDR3 is TGCGCCAGCAGCCAAGGGGACAGGGGCAATGAGCAGTTCTTC. Translation gives CASSQGDRGNEQFF.

This chain joins TRBV11-2 and TRBJ1-1, with D uncertain. The ends were cut back, 5 bases at V and 0 bases at J, with 10 bases in the middle. This CDR3 spans 14 amino acids. Per the germline V gene, CDR1 is SGHAT and CDR2 is FQNNGV. In DNA, the CDR3 is TGTGCCAGCAGCCCGTATCAGATGAACACTGAAGCTTTCTTT. This sequence encodes CASSPYQMNTEAFF.

The gene calls are TRBV7-8 and TRBJ1-4; tentatively, D is TRBD1 (5 bases). V was trimmed by 6 bases and J by 4 bases, leaving 12 bases between them. Germline values: CDR1 SGHVS, CDR2 FQNEAQ. The CDR3 has 14 amino acids. The CDR3 DNA follows: TGTGCCAGCAGTAAGGGGCGGGGTAATGAAAAACTGTTTTTT. Translation: CASSKGRGNEKLFF.

This clone came up a few times. V usage is TRBV20-1 and J usage is TRBJ2-7; the match to TRBD2 covers 11 bases. The trim removed 3 bases at V and 2 bases at J, leaving 6 bases unmatched. The CDR3 has 15 amino acids. The germline V gene encodes CDR1 DFQATT and CDR2 SNEGSKA (reference sequence). The CDR3 DNA reads TGCAGTGCTAGTCTAGCGGGAGGAACTCCCTACGAGCAGTACTTC. This encodes CSASLAGGTPYEQYF.

This chain uses TRBV4-1 with TRBJ2-1; weak D call: TRBD2 (6 bases). CDR1 is MGHRA, CDR2 YSYEKL, per germline. The CDR3 sequence is 15 residues long. The V end lost 4 bases, the J end lost 7 bases, and 17 bases lay between the germline ends. CDR3 coding DNA: TGCGCCAGCAGCCGAGGGGTAGCGGTTGTAAATGAGCAGTTCTTC. Its translation: CASSRGVAVVNEQFF.

The chain couples TRBV15 to TRBJ1-5; no definite D call. Germline V gene lookup returns CDR1 LNHNV and CDR2 YYDKDF (reference sequence). The CDR3 extends over 14 amino acids. Deletions cut 3 bases from V and 4 bases from J, with 10 bases between. This chain's CDR3 is CATSSGLENQPQHF. The CDR3 bases are TGTGCCACCAGCAGTGGTTTGGAGAATCAGCCCCAGCATTTT.

This clone was recorded once. This chain joins TRBV20-1 and TRBJ2-7; 11 positions match TRBD2. Trimming at V came to 3 bases and at J to 5 bases, leaving 12 bases not matched to a gene. Germline CDR1 and CDR2: DFQATT and SNEGSKA (reference sequence). CDR3 length: 16 residues. The CDR3, as DNA: TGCAGTGCTAGTCATAGCGGGAGGGCCCTAAGACACGAGCAGTACTTC. Protein product: CSASHSGRALRHEQYF.

Only a few counts were recorded for this clone. The chain combines TRBV5-1 with TRBJ2-3; 9 nucleotides agree with TRBD2. CDR3 length equals 16 residues. CDR1 is SGHRS, CDR2 YFSETQ, per germline. Unmatched junction bases numbered 8, after V lost 4 bases and J lost 2 bases. The CDR3 DNA sequence: TGCGCCAGCAGCGCAAACCTAGCGGGGACCACAGATACGCAGTATTTT. It yields the protein CASSANLAGTTDTQYF.

The gene calls are TRBV5-4 and TRBJ1-1, with 7 bases lining up with TRBD1. The CDR3 is made up of 13 amino acids. V was clipped by 4 bases and J by 5 bases; unmatched bases: 5. Per the germline V gene, CDR1 is SGHNT and CDR2 is YYREEE (reference sequence). CDR3 sequence reads: CASSRPGGTEAFF. In DNA, the CDR3 is TGTGCCAGCAGCCGGCCAGGGGGGACTGAAGCTTTCTTT. Looking up the rest from reference TRBV5-4 and TRBJ1-1 gives the full variable domain: ETGVTQSPTHLIKTRGQQVTLRCSSQSGHNTVSWYQQALGQGPQFIFQYYREEENGRGNFPPRFSGLQFPNYSSELNVNALELDDSALYLCASSRPGGTEAFFGQGTRLTVV.